These 21 T cell receptor beta chains were all obtained from the same sample, sequenced in a study of blood T cell repertoires in COVID-19. The protocol was immunoSEQ multiplex PCR, while the TCRdb copy is restricted to in-frame clones and leaves out a portion. The data hold about 150,000 clones, with about 89% observed a single time. The sequenced sample consisted of peripheral blood. The receptors stem from a man aged 45 to 65 with acute or convalescent COVID-19.

The chain has TRBV29-1 and TRBJ1-1; D not certain. The length of the CDR3 is 14 residues. The V and J ends lost 5 bases and 1 base respectively, with 14 bases between them. Germline V gives CDR1 SQVTM, CDR2 ANQGSEA. As DNA, the CDR3 is TGCAGCGTTTACCTAGTCCGGGGGAACACTGAAGCTTTCTTT. Translation gives CSVYLVRGNTEAFF.

The V and J genes are TRBV18 and TRBJ2-7; D may be TRBD1 (5 bases). This CDR3 contains 13 residues. Looked up from germline, CDR1 is KGHSH and CDR2 is LQKENI. Trimming removed 1 base from V and 9 bases from J, with 13 bases in between. The CDR3 loop reads CASSPQRTFVQYF. The DNA for the CDR3 is TGTGCCAGCTCACCACAAAGGACATTCGTGCAGTACTTC. Full variable domain (outside the CDR3, taken from reference TRBV18 and TRBJ2-7): NAGVMQNPRHLVRRRGQEARLRCSPMKGHSHVYWYRQLPEEGLKFMVYLQKENIIDESGMPKERFSAEFPKEGPSILRIQQVVRGDSAAYFCASSPQRTFVQYFGPGTRLTVT.

This rearrangement joins TRBV18 to TRBJ2-5; TRBD1 aligns across 7 bases. Looked up from germline, CDR1 is KGHSH and CDR2 is LQKENI. The CDR3 has 15 amino acids. The J segment lost 1 base and the V segment lost 6 bases, leaving 8 bases of the junction unmatched. The CDR3 DNA reads TGTGCCAGCTCGCGCATGACAGGGCCCCAAGAGACCCAGTACTTC. This encodes CASSRMTGPQETQYF. Combining the CDR3 with reference TRBV18 and TRBJ2-5 gives the whole variable domain NAGVMQNPRHLVRRRGQEARLRCSPMKGHSHVYWYRQLPEEGLKFMVYLQKENIIDESGMPKERFSAEFPKEGPSILRIQQVVRGDSAAYFCASSRMTGPQETQYFGPGTRLLVL.

The chain carries TRBV29-1 and TRBJ2-2; TRBD1 matches 8 bases. Per germline, CDR1 SQVTM and CDR2 ANQGSEA. The trim removed 7 bases at V and 1 base at J, leaving 8 bases unmatched. The CDR3 runs 15 residues. CDR3 bases: TGCAGCGCCATACGGACAGGGAAGAACACCGGGGAGCTGTTTTTT. Protein sequence: CSAIRTGKNTGELFF.

The J gene is TRBJ1-2, the V gene TRBV9; possibly TRBD1 for D (5 bases). The germline gives CDR1 SGDLS, CDR2 YYNGEE. This CDR3 spans 13 amino acids. V was shortened by 0 bases and J by 6 bases, with 9 bases between the two germline ends. The CDR3 sequence: CASSVVGAHGYTF. CDR3 bases: TGTGCCAGCAGCGTAGTAGGGGCACATGGCTACACCTTC.

This rearrangement joins TRBV27 to TRBJ2-4; 10 nucleotides line up with TRBD1. V lost 5 bases and J lost 3; bases outside the gene matches: 7. The CDR3 contains 16 residues. Germline values: CDR1 MNHEY, CDR2 SMNVEV (reference sequence). CDR3 in DNA: TGTGCCAGCAGTCCCCGGGGACAGGGGAGCAAAAACATTCAGTACTTC. Its translation is CASSPRGQGSKNIQYF.

The chain recombines TRBV5-1 with TRBJ1-1, with D perhaps matching TRBD1 (6 bases). This CDR3 spans 13 amino acids. The V and J ends lost 3 bases and 5 bases respectively, with 11 bases between them. The germline gives CDR1 SGHRS, CDR2 YFSETQ. In DNA form, the CDR3 reads TGCGCCAGCAGCTACAGGGACGGGACTGAAGCTTTCTTT. Residues: CASSYRDGTEAFF.

The rearrangement joins TRBV19 to TRBJ1-1; D gene ambiguous. Germline-derived CDR1 and CDR2 are LNHDA and SQIVND (reference sequence). The V and J ends lost 10 bases and 4 bases respectively, with 16 bases between them. The CDR3 loop spans 13 amino acids. CDR3 sequence reads: CATFSVPGTEAFF. The CDR3 DNA sequence: TGTGCCACCTTCTCCGTACCGGGCACTGAAGCTTTCTTT.

The chain links TRBV5-5 to TRBJ2-1; 15 positions match TRBD2. The J segment lost 7 bases and the V segment lost 2 bases, leaving 10 bases of the junction unmatched. CDR1 and CDR2 from the germline V gene are SGHKS and YYEKEE (reference sequence). The CDR3 is made up of 18 amino acids. In DNA, the CDR3 is TGTGCCAGCAGCTTAAGGTCAGGACTAGCGGGAGGGCAAAATGAGCAGTTCTTC. Translated, it gives CASSLRSGLAGGQNEQFF.

The chain is built from TRBV6-2 or TRBV6-3 and TRBJ1-5; D call uncertain. Germline CDR1 MNHEY, CDR2 SVGEGT. CDR3 length equals 14 residues. V dropped 4 bases and J dropped 5 bases, with 12 bases sitting between them. The CDR3 nucleotides read TGTGCCAGCAGTTCCCGTCAACCGGATCAGCCCCAGCATTTT. Amino acids: CASSSRQPDQPQHF.

This clone has only a few counts. This chain connects TRBV10-3 to TRBJ2-1, with 9 bases lining up with TRBD2. The CDR3 is 15 residues long. Germline trimming cut 7 bases from V and 2 bases from J; bases unmatched to any gene: 6. The germline gives CDR1 ENHRY, CDR2 SYGVKD. DNA of the CDR3: TGTGCCATCACCCCTAGCGGGGTACCCTACAATGAGCAGTTCTTC. Amino acid sequence: CAITPSGVPYNEQFF.

CDR3: CACNGALLRYGYTF. The CDR3, as DNA: TGTGCCTGTAATGGAGCCCTACTGAGGTATGGCTACACCTTC. The rearrangement uses TRBV30 and TRBJ1-2, with D hard to call. V lost 6 bases and J lost 5, with 19 bases in between. Germline CDR1 reads GTSNPN; CDR2 reads SVGIG (reference sequence). The CDR3 loop spans 14 amino acids.

This sequence joins TRBV16 and TRBJ1-2; the D is unclear. Germline V CDR1 and CDR2: KGHSY, FQNENV. V dropped 1 base and J dropped 0 bases, with 9 bases sitting between them. The CDR3 runs 15 residues. Here the CDR3 DNA reads TGTGCCAGCAGCCAATGGTCCGGGGCTAACTATGGCTACACCTTC. Its translation: CASSQWSGANYGYTF. Drawing the rest from reference TRBV16 and TRBJ1-2, the complete variable domain is GEEVAQTPKHLVRGEGQKAKLYCAPIKGHSYVFWYQQVLKNEFKFLISFQNENVFDETGMPKERFSAKCLPNSPCSLEIQATKLEDSAVYFCASSQWSGANYGYTFGSGTRLTVV.

This rearrangement joins TRBV9 to TRBJ1-5, with 8 bases aligning to TRBD1. The germline gives CDR1 SGDLS, CDR2 YYNGEE. V dropped 3 bases and J dropped 5; count of bases not matched to a gene: 4. CDR3 length: 14 residues. CDR3: CASSGDRGDQPQHF. CDR3 nucleotides: TGTGCCAGCAGCGGAGACAGGGGCGATCAGCCCCAGCATTTT.

The CDR3 region has the DNA TGTGCCAGCAGCTGGCGGACAGGGAGCAATCAGCCCCAGCATTTT. Encoded protein: CASSWRTGSNQPQHF. This chain joins TRBV5-8 and TRBJ1-5; 8 bases are shared with TRBD1. CDR1 is SGHTS and CDR2 is YDEGEE in the germline V gene. This CDR3 has 15 amino acids. Trimming took 3 bases from V and 1 from J; bases not matched to a gene: 3.

About this clone itself: The sample carries other DNA sequences with the same CDR3. The gene calls are TRBV18 and TRBJ1-2; TRBD1 might be the D (5 bases). V gave up 3 bases and J gave up 2 bases, with 7 bases separating them. There are 13 residues in the CDR3. Germline V gene lookup returns CDR1 KGHSH and CDR2 LQKENI. The CDR3 sequence: CASSPAGNYGYTF. CDR3 DNA: TGTGCCAGCTCACCGGCAGGGAACTATGGCTACACCTTC.

The chain has TRBV19 and TRBJ2-2; TRBD2 agrees at 8 bases. V was pared by 7 bases and J by 0 bases, with 10 bases of the junction left unmatched. CDR1 and CDR2 from the germline V gene are LNHDA and SQIVND (reference sequence). There are 17 residues in the CDR3. CDR3 nucleotide sequence: TGTGCCAGTACGCTTAGGGCGGGAGGCGCGAACACCGGGGAGCTGTTTTTT. It encodes CASTLRAGGANTGELFF.

The J gene is TRBJ2-6, the V gene TRBV7-8, with D hard to call. Between the trimmed V and J ends, which lost 4 bases and 3 bases, there was a span of 10 bases. CDR3 length: 15 amino acids. Germline CDR1 is SGHVS and CDR2 is FQNEAQ. The CDR3 loop is CASSSSWVGANVLTF. CDR3 bases: TGTGCCAGCAGCTCTAGTTGGGTTGGGGCCAACGTCCTGACTTTC. The whole variable domain, filled in from reference TRBV7-8 and TRBJ2-6, reads GAGVSQSPRYKVAKRGQDVALRCDPISGHVSLFWYQQALGQGPEFLTYFQNEAQLDKSGLPSDRFFAERPEGSVSTLKIQRTQQEDSAVYLCASSSSWVGANVLTFGAGSRLTVL.

The chain has TRBV5-8 and TRBJ2-1; D is uncertain. CDR1 and CDR2 (germline): SGHTS, YDEGEE. The CDR3 runs to 17 residues. Trimming removed 0 bases at V and 9 bases at J, with 22 bases between. In DNA form, the CDR3 reads TGTGCCAGCAGCTTGGCGATAGACTCCGCCCTCACGGGTGAGCAGTTCTTC. Protein: CASSLAIDSALTGEQFF.

This sequence joins TRBV6-5 and TRBJ1-5; TRBD1 agrees at 9 bases. With 5 bases clipped from V and 9 bases from J, the junction kept 11 bases outside the gene matches. CDR3 size: 15 residues. Germline assignment: CDR1 MNHEY and CDR2 SVGAGI. CDR3 sequence (DNA): TGTGCCAGCAGTCCGGGACAGGGCACTTTTTGGCCCCAGCATTTT. This translates into CASSPGQGTFWPQHF.

V usage is TRBV4-1 and J usage is TRBJ1-1; D call uncertain. The CDR3 is made up of 15 amino acids. Germline CDR1 and CDR2: MGHRA and YSYEKL. Deletions cut 2 bases from V and 1 base from J, with 11 bases between. For the CDR3, the DNA is TGCGCCAGCAGCCAATCCCGACACCCGAACACTGAAGCTTTCTTT. It is translated as CASSQSRHPNTEAFF.